This T cell receptor beta chain emerged from a study of identifying expanded T cells in peripheral blood (dated by TCRdb to between 2017 and 2020). The study in broad terms: Four technical replicates, made by sequencing separate aliquots from the same pool of genomic DNA, were compared pairwise. Paper-wide results and their limitations: The authors expected that biological variance in healthy repertoires might rise further over much longer intervals, such as months to years. The binomial model flagged around 1.2 differentially abundant clones between technical replicates but 15 to 17 over approximately 2 weeks and 19 over about 4 weeks. Both the number of clones called differentially abundant and the false-positive rate were significantly reduced by the beta-binomial model across all healthy-donor time intervals. Variance in clone template counts between approximately two-week samples significantly increased with total template count across all healthy donors.

A note on this clone: Its antigen is currently not known. No qualities accompany the bases; no much larger clone lies one base away.

The immunoSEQ Assay, which relies on bias-controlled multiplex PCR amplification of genomic DNA, was used to profile TCRbeta CDR3 regions. On the study's bioinformatics: To quantify the absolute abundance of each unique TCRbeta CDR3 region, the sequences were collapsed and filtered. Two models were used to test differential abundance: a binomial model (Fisher-equivalent) and a beta-binomial model that adds time-dependent variance fitted from healthy donors. Clones with fewer than 5 combined templates were excluded, and clones with Benjamini-Hochberg FDR below 0.01 were called differentially abundant. Beta-binomial variance was modeled as a function of total template count across the two samples using the form v = (b*log(k)+a)^2. The source is immuneACCESS, and TCRdb retained only in-frame sequences with V and J called. Part of the clones is not carried over; for the studies checked, unresolved V genes explain less than half of this, and the remainder is unexplained. V, J and clone size derive from that table, while D and trimming were established from the DNA sequence. The sample yields around 90,000 clones; approximately 88% were counted once. In total, the top ten clones hold over 3% of the sample.

The germline V gene (reference sequence) specifies SEHNR as CDR1 and FQNEAQ as CDR2. V loses 1 base at its end and J loses 4 bases; junction bases beyond the gene matches: 6. The CDR3, cysteine through phenylalanine, is 15 amino acids long. The DNA shown is the 45-base CDR3, in frame from base 1. No immune events, such as infections, were documented for the healthy donors during the collection period. Time-dependent variance in a beta-binomial model of T-cell clone differential abundance was calibrated using healthy-donor blood repertoires as a training cohort. The training cohort was composed of around ten healthy donors, 3 female and 7 male. Donor ages ranged from roughly 29 to 64 years, with an average of about 44 years. Whole blood was collected from each healthy donor at three time points spaced 2 to 3 weeks apart and obtained from a commercial supplier. For immunosequencing, genomic DNA was extracted from unsorted whole blood.

The chain was built from TRBV7-9 and TRBJ1-1, and 7 junction bases match TRBD1. The sequencing sample was made of blood. The receptor was isolated from a person between 18 and 75 years old in good health. This receptor has the CDR3 CASSLVQGMGTEAFF. The base sequence is TGTGCCAGCAGCTTAGTACAGGGGATGGGCACTGAAGCTTTCTTT.